This TCR beta chain was obtained from a study of cytomegalovirus exposure and HLA in healthy donors. General study points: Later work found that TCR association rates differed between HLA loci; DRB1 had the most and HLA-C the fewest.

Each donor was healthy, and each was a bone marrow donor. At sampling all donors were nominally healthy, likely with unrecorded immune exposures. The primer mix had 60 Vbeta and 13 Jbeta primers. The data were produced by immunoSEQ multiplex PCR, yet TCRdb's version contains in-frame clones alone and is incomplete. The sample records 100,000 to 150,000 clones, 75% to 85% being singletons. This CDR3 spans 14 amino acids. V lost 4 bases, J lost 5 bases, and 2 bases stayed unmatched. The germline V gene has CDR1 SGHNT and CDR2 YENEEA. Remarks on this clone: What it recognizes is unknown.

The sequence derives from a woman in her 40s in good health and CMV-seropositive. Sample: PBMCs. The chain has TRBV11-3 and TRBJ2-5, with 12 bases fitting TRBD2. The CDR3 DNA follows: TGTGCCAGCAGCTCAGGACTAGCGGGGGAGACCCAGTACTTC. Its protein product is CASSSGLAGETQYF. The full variable domain, its missing parts supplied by reference TRBV11-3 and TRBJ2-5, is EAGVVQSPRYKIIEKKQPVAFWCNPISGHNTLYWYLQNLGQGPELLIRYENEEAVDDSQLPKDRFSAERLKGVDSTLKIQPAELGDSAVYLCASSSGLAGETQYFGPGTRLLVL.